A selection of T cell receptor beta chains follows, all from one sample in a study of blood T cell repertoires in COVID-19. TCRdb's copy holds only in-frame clones and misses some; the assay was immunoSEQ multiplex PCR. The sample holds about 50,000 clones, 85% to 90% seen once. Sequenced material: peripheral blood. These receptors were obtained from a human donor in a cohort sampled during active COVID-19. The conserved cysteine and the conserved F or W are not part of the CDR3 here.

v_gene: TRBV29-1
CDR3aa: SVAAGGRGGELF

v_gene: TRBV20-1
CDR3aa: SASPEFEQY

v_gene: TRBV12-2
CDR3aa: ASRLAISRSHLNTEAF

v_gene: TRBV27
CDR3aa: ASSLGLAGGLRSYNEQF

v_gene: TRBV5-1
CDR3aa: ASSLREGGQPQH

v_gene: TRBV28
CDR3aa: ATLPRGTGVEKLF

v_gene: TRBV4-3
CDR3aa: ASSQNVGLGEETQY

v_gene: TRBV5-1
CDR3aa: ASSYLSGDSYEQY

v_gene: TRBV5-1
CDR3aa: ASHIPGQKPGEAF

v_gene: TRBV5-6
CDR3aa: ASSLGAGANSPLH

v_gene: TRBV15
CDR3aa: ATSRDPRAGNQPQH

v_gene: TRBV29-1
CDR3aa: SVDTSGKGNTGELF

v_gene: TRBV7-2
CDR3aa: ASRDTLAILHEQF

v_gene: TRBV5-4
CDR3aa: ASSPDRVPRGTEAF

v_gene: TRBV5-1
CDR3aa: ASSFGGTSYNEQF

v_gene: TRBV18
CDR3aa: ASSPRRVNTEAF

v_gene: TRBV19
CDR3aa: ASSPIVGYEQY

v_gene: TRBV6-6
CDR3aa: ASSLGGFNQPQH

v_gene: TRBV4-1
CDR3aa: ASSQVASGNNEQF

v_gene: TRBV5-1
CDR3aa: ASSLGSGSYNEQF

v_gene: TRBV5-4
CDR3aa: ASSRGGPANNEQY

v_gene: TRBV28
CDR3aa: ASSLSNSDIQY

v_gene: TRBV5-3
CDR3aa: ARSSGQGGSPLH

v_gene: TRBV30
CDR3aa: AWSPLPSGELF

v_gene: TRBV24-1
CDR3aa: ATAPRGQVDNEQF

v_gene: TRBV2
CDR3aa: ASSEELRSGGELF

v_gene: TRBV3-1/TRBV3-2
CDR3aa: ASSQAGGNQPQH

v_gene: TRBV18
CDR3aa: ASSPLSSGGAFEQF

v_gene: TRBV5-1
CDR3aa: ASSSGKQGNEQY

v_gene: TRBV11-2
CDR3aa: ASSPKAPGSSYEQY

v_gene: TRBV29-1
CDR3aa: SVESQGYEQY

v_gene: TRBV7-2
CDR3aa: ASSLIRGTTDTQY

v_gene: TRBV7-2
CDR3aa: ASSFHYSTDTQY

v_gene: TRBV19
CDR3aa: ASSISGGRTEAF

v_gene: TRBV5-1
CDR3aa: ASRETGGAYNEQF

v_gene: TRBV7-3
CDR3aa: ASSLGRGETEAF

v_gene: TRBV7-6
CDR3aa: ASSLVQAVANTGELF

v_gene: TRBV7-3
CDR3aa: ASSSSGTSDLSTDTQY

v_gene: TRBV11-3
CDR3aa: ASSFMGPGNTGELF

v_gene: TRBV7-6
CDR3aa: ASSFSGGGETQY

v_gene: TRBV18
CDR3aa: ASSPPAGNTEAF

v_gene: TRBV5-1
CDR3aa: ASSPASGSPPYEQY

v_gene: TRBV4-3
CDR3aa: ASSQDDVSRGTNEKLF

v_gene: TRBV7-9
CDR3aa: AIPGGVVGTDTQY

v_gene: TRBV30
CDR3aa: AWGPGGTEAF

v_gene: TRBV5-1
CDR3aa: ASSLEGTANSPLH

v_gene: TRBV30
CDR3aa: AWSVAGGTNEQF

v_gene: TRBV3-1/TRBV3-2
CDR3aa: ASSQGGGQGASPLH

v_gene: TRBV2
CDR3aa: ASSVARGGGDTQY

v_gene: TRBV19
CDR3aa: ASSGQGAIRAEAF

v_gene: TRBV4-1
CDR3aa: ASSQVRTGTTDTQY

v_gene: TRBV25-1
CDR3aa: ASSEPGNNEQF

v_gene: TRBV7-3
CDR3aa: ASSSQQVKGNSPLH